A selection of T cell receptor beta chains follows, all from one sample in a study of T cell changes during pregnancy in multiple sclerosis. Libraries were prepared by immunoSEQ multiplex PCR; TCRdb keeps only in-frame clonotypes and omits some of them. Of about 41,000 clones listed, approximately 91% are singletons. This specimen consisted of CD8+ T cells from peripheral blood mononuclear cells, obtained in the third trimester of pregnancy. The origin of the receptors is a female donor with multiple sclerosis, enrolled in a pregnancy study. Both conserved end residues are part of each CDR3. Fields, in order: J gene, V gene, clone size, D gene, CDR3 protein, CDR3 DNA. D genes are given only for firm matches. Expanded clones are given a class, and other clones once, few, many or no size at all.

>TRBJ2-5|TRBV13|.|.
CASSSWTAQETQYF
TGTGCCAGCAGCTCCTGGACAGCACAAGAGACCCAGTACTTC
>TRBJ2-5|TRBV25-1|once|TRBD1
CASSAKIGRGQEKTQYF
TGTGCCAGCAGTGCTAAAATAGGCAGGGGGCAAGAAAAGACCCAGTACTTC
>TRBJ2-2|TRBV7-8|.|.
CASSLARENTGELFF
TGTGCCAGCAGCTTGGCCAGGGAGAACACCGGGGAGCTGTTTTTT
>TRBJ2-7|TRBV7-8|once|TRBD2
CASSLGSGRISYEQYF
TGTGCCAGCAGCTTAGGGAGCGGGAGAATATCCTACGAGCAGTACTTC
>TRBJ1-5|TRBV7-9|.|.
CASSEGVNQPQHF
TGTGCCAGCAGCGAGGGGGTAAACCAGCCCCAGCATTTT
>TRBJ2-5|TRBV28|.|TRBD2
CASSLAGGVEETQYF
TGTGCCAGCAGTTTAGCGGGAGGAGTTGAGGAGACCCAGTACTTC
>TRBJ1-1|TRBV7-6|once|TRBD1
CASSLSGGTANWGTEAFF
TGTGCCAGCAGCTTATCGGGGGGGACAGCTAATTGGGGCACTGAAGCTTTCTTT
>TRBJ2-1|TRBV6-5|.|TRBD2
CASTISGSSYNEQFF
TGTGCCAGCACTATTAGCGGGAGCTCCTACAATGAGCAGTTCTTC
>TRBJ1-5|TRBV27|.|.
CASSSFTGNNQPQHF
TGTGCCAGCAGTTCCTTTACAGGGAACAATCAGCCCCAGCATTTT
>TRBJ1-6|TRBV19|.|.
CASSESGDSPLHF
TGTGCCAGTAGTGAATCAGGGGATTCACCCCTCCACTTT
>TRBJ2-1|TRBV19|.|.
CASRTDSSGGHEQFF
TGTGCCAGTAGGACCGATTCTTCCGGGGGTCATGAGCAGTTCTTC
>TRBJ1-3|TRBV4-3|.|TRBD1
CASSQDTGGLGNTIYF
TGCGCCAGCAGCCAAGATACAGGGGGCTTGGGAAACACCATATATTTT
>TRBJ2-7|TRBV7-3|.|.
CASSPLGGSYEQYF
TGTGCCAGCAGCCCTTTGGGGGGATCATACGAGCAGTACTTC
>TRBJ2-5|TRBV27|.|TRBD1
CASSPVQGDIPQYF
TGTGCCAGCAGTCCTGTACAGGGGGACATCCCCCAGTACTTC
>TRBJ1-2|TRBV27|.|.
CASSSTDYGYTF
TGTGCCAGCAGTTCAACAGACTATGGCTACACCTTC
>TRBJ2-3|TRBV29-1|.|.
CSVWTVSADTQYF
TGCAGCGTGTGGACAGTCAGCGCTGATACGCAGTATTTT
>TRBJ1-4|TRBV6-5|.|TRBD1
CASRRQGEREKLFF
TGTGCCAGCAGACGACAGGGCGAACGCGAAAAACTGTTTTTT
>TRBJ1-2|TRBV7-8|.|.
CASSQLGAAHGGYTF
TGTGCCAGCAGCCAACTTGGGGCAGCGCACGGTGGCTACACCTTC
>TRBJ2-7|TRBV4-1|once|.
CASSQEVGVEQYF
TGCGCCAGCAGCCAAGAGGTAGGGGTCGAGCAGTACTTC
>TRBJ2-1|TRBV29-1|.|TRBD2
CSVEDYPPGSGSDEQFF
TGCAGCGTTGAAGATTATCCCCCCGGAAGCGGGAGCGATGAGCAGTTCTTC
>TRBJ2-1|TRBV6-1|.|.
CASSEGGGSYNEQFF
TGTGCCAGCAGTGAAGGAGGGGGCTCCTACAATGAGCAGTTCTTC
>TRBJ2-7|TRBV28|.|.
CASSLKTDRREQYF
TGTGCCAGCAGTTTGAAAACGGATAGGAGGGAGCAGTACTTC
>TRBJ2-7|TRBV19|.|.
CASSSGNTFYEQYF
TGTGCCAGTAGTAGCGGGAATACATTTTACGAGCAGTACTTC
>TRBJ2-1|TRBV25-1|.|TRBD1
CASSRNRDRGEQFF
TGTGCCAGTAGCCGTAACCGGGACAGGGGAGAGCAGTTCTTC
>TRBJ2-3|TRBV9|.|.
CASSPSDYLTSTDTQYF
TGTGCCAGCAGCCCCTCGGACTATCTGACTAGCACAGATACGCAGTATTTT
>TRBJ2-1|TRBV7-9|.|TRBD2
CASSLGLAGGPSYNEQFF
TGTGCCAGCAGCCTCGGACTAGCGGGGGGCCCCTCCTACAATGAGCAGTTCTTC
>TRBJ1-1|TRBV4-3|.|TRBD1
CASSQDRQGATEAFF
TGCGCCAGCAGCCAAGATAGGCAGGGGGCGACTGAAGCTTTCTTT
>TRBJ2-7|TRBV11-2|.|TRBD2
CASSFQREGLNEQYF
TGTGCCAGCAGCTTCCAGCGGGAGGGACTAAACGAGCAGTACTTC
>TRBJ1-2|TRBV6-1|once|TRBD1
CASSELKGQGRNYGYTF
TGTGCCAGCAGTGAACTGAAGGGACAGGGCAGAAACTATGGCTACACCTTC
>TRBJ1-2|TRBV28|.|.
CAINAAEAIGYTF
TGTGCCATAAACGCGGCAGAGGCGATCGGCTACACCTTC
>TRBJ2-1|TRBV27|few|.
CASSLGGGEQFF
TGTGCCAGCAGTTTAGGTGGCGGTGAGCAGTTCTTC
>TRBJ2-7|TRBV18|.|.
CASSPPGSPGREQYF
TGTGCCAGCTCACCGCCTGGGTCCCCTGGGCGCGAGCAGTACTTC
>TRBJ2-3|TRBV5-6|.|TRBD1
CASSLGTGTGFVLDTQYF
TGTGCCAGCAGCTTGGGGACCGGGACAGGGTTTGTGCTGGATACGCAGTATTTT
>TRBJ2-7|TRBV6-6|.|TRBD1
CASSIPGQIYEQYF
TGTGCCAGCAGTATACCGGGACAGATCTACGAGCAGTACTTC
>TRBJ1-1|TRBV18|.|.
CASSPPRSTEAFF
TGTGCCAGCTCACCACCCCGGTCCACTGAAGCTTTCTTT
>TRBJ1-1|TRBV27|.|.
CATRTFMNTEAFF
TGTGCCACCAGGACATTCATGAACACTGAAGCTTTCTTT
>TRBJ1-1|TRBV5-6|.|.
CASSSGLTEAFF
TGTGCCAGCAGCTCGGGTTTGACTGAAGCTTTCTTT
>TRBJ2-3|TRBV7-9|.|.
CASSLARADTDTQYF
TGTGCCAGCAGCTTGGCGCGGGCCGACACAGATACGCAGTATTTT
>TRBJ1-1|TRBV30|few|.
CAWSERGGKAFF
TGTGCCTGGAGTGAGAGAGGGGGTAAGGCTTTCTTT
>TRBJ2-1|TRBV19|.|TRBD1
CASSAQDRVGQFF
TGTGCCAGTAGTGCGCAGGACAGGGTTGGACAGTTCTTC
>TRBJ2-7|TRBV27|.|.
CASGRVSYEQYF
TGTGCCAGCGGCAGGGTCTCCTACGAGCAGTACTTC
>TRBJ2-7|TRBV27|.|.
CASSLLWGVQYF
TGTGCCAGCAGTTTACTCTGGGGGGTGCAGTACTTC
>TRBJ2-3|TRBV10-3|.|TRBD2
CAISESTSGSTDTQYF
TGTGCCATCAGTGAGTCGACTAGCGGGAGCACAGATACGCAGTATTTT
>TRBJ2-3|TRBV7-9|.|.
CASSLDGPTDTQYF
TGTGCCAGCAGCTTAGATGGGCCAACAGATACGCAGTATTTT
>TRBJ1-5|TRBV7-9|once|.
CASSPMGSSNQPQHF
TGTGCCAGCAGTCCCATGGGCTCTAGCAATCAGCCCCAGCATTTT
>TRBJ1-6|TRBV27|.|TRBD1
CASSPDREASPLHF
TGTGCCAGCAGTCCCGACAGGGAGGCTTCACCCCTCCACTTT
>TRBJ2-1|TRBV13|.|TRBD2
CASSLVAGDINNEQFF
TGTGCCAGCAGCTTAGTAGCGGGAGACATAAACAATGAGCAGTTCTTC
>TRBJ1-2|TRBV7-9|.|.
CASSPTVGQAGVGYGYTF
TGTGCCAGCAGTCCGACGGTGGGCCAGGCGGGCGTTGGCTATGGCTACACCTTC
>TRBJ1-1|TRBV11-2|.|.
CASSPNTPAVEAFF
TGTGCCAGCAGCCCTAACACCCCGGCGGTAGAAGCTTTCTTT
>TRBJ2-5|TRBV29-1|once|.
CSVRGFEAQYF
TGCAGCGTCCGTGGGTTTGAGGCCCAGTACTTC